The 14 T cell receptor beta chains below were found in one sample sequenced in a study of technical replicates of blood from several donors. The protocol was immunoSEQ multiplex PCR, while the TCRdb copy is restricted to in-frame clones and leaves out a portion. The top ten clones hold 0.2% to 0.25% of a sample with 99,000 or so clones, 95% of them seen once. Sequencing was done on a sample of T cells isolated from PBMCs. These receptors were obtained from a human donor in good health.

This chain links TRBV18 with TRBJ2-1; the D is unclear. Germline V CDR1 and CDR2: KGHSH, LQKENI. Trimming took off 4 bases at V and 8 bases at J, with 9 bases between the two ends. CDR3 length: 12 residues. The CDR3 DNA reads TGTGCCAGCTCACTAATTCGGGATGAGCAGTTCTTC. Translating it yields CASSLIRDEQFF.

The chain employs TRBV10-2 and TRBJ2-1; D is possibly TRBD2 (6 bases). This CDR3 has 13 amino acids. CDR1 is WSHSY, CDR2 SAAADI, per germline. Trimming stripped 8 bases from V and 2 bases from J, with 10 bases between. For the CDR3, the DNA is TGCGCCAGCCGGGACTCGACCTACAATGAGCAGTTCTTC. It specifies CASRDSTYNEQFF.

This chain connects TRBV2 to TRBJ2-7, with D perhaps matching TRBD2 (6 bases). The CDR3 is 14 amino acids. Germline CDR1 is SNHLY and CDR2 is FYNNEI. Trimming took 8 bases from V and 2 from J, leaving 16 bases between them. The CDR3 DNA is TGTGCCAGCCCAAGCGGGTCCGAACCCTACGAGCAGTACTTC. Encoded protein: CASPSGSEPYEQYF.

The V call is TRBV5-1, the J call TRBJ1-5; D not certain. The V and J ends lost 0 bases and 4 bases respectively, with 14 bases between them. CDR1 is SGHRS, CDR2 YFSETQ, per germline. The CDR3 runs 16 residues. The CDR3 nucleotides read TGCGCCAGCAGCTTGGATGTGGTCGGAGCGAATCAGCCCCAGCATTTT. It is translated as CASSLDVVGANQPQHF.

The V gene is TRBV19, the J gene TRBJ1-2; D not resolved. Germline V gene sequence: CDR1 LNHDA, CDR2 SQIVND (reference sequence). The CDR3 is 13 residues long. Trimming took 1 base from V and 7 from J, leaving 10 bases between them. Here the CDR3 DNA reads TGTGCCAGTAGTATAGGAACCGGGTTTGGCTACACCTTC. This encodes CASSIGTGFGYTF.

V is TRBV9 and J is TRBJ2-1, with TRBD1 as a possible D gene (6 bases). V lost 3 bases, J lost 1 base, and 14 bases lay in between. This CDR3 has 16 residues. Per germline, CDR1 SGDLS and CDR2 YYNGEE. This CDR3 is CASSGYRENSYNEQFF. DNA of the CDR3: TGTGCCAGCAGCGGATACAGGGAAAATTCCTACAATGAGCAGTTCTTC.

The rearrangement links TRBV28 to TRBJ2-3; 11 nucleotides align to TRBD2. The trim removed 4 bases at V and 4 bases at J, leaving 7 bases unmatched. The CDR3 spans 16 residues. Per the germline V gene, CDR1 is MDHEN and CDR2 is SYDVKM. The CDR3 nucleotides are TGTGCCAGCAGTTCCCTTAGCGGGAGGGTCGCAGATACGCAGTATTTT. This sequence encodes CASSSLSGRVADTQYF.

V usage is TRBV28 and J usage is TRBJ1-2; D is possibly TRBD1 (6 bases). Trimming removed 7 bases from V and 5 bases from J, with 32 bases in between. There are 19 residues in the CDR3. The germline gives CDR1 MDHEN, CDR2 SYDVKM. The CDR3 protein is CASTPPIPGVRHSGYGYTF. The DNA of the CDR3 is TGTGCCAGCACCCCTCCCATCCCAGGGGTCCGCCATTCCGGGTATGGCTACACCTTC.

This clone was seen only once. The chain links TRBV6-1 to TRBJ2-7; 8 bases are shared with TRBD1. The length of the CDR3 is 14 residues. CDR1 and CDR2 from the germline V gene are MNHNS and SASEGT. Losses at the gene ends were 4 bases for V and 4 bases for J; bases not matched to a gene: 6. The CDR3 sequence is CASSGQGPPYEQYF. The CDR3 region has the DNA TGTGCCAGCAGTGGACAGGGGCCACCGTACGAGCAGTACTTC.

Comments on this clone: Other nucleotide sequences from this sample produce the same CDR3. The chain recombines TRBV5-1 with TRBJ1-1; no reliable D call. Germline V gives CDR1 SGHRS, CDR2 YFSETQ. The CDR3 extends over 15 amino acids. V gave up 1 base and J gave up 2 bases, with 12 bases separating them. The CDR3 DNA reads TGCGCCAGCAGCTTGACCCAAACAGAAAACACTGAAGCTTTCTTT. It translates to CASSLTQTENTEAFF.

The chain carries TRBV15 and TRBJ2-3, with 14 bases that match TRBD2. Trimming at V came to 5 bases and at J to 8 bases, leaving 9 bases not matched to a gene. The CDR3 loop spans 16 amino acids. The germline CDR1 and CDR2 sequences are LNHNV and YYDKDF (reference sequence). The CDR3 spells CATSLTSGGARGTQYF. The CDR3 bases are TGTGCCACCAGCCTGACTAGCGGGGGGGCCAGGGGTACGCAGTATTTT. The complete variable domain, with remaining parts taken from reference TRBV15 and TRBJ2-3, reads DAMVIQNPRYQVTQFGKPVTLSCSQTLNHNVMYWYQQKSSQAPKLLFHYYDKDFNNEADTPDNFQSRRPNTSFCFLDIRSPGLGDTAMYLCATSLTSGGARGTQYFGPGTRLTVL.

The rearrangement joins TRBV28 to TRBJ1-5, with TRBD1 matching over 9 bases. There are 17 residues in the CDR3. CDR1 MDHEN and CDR2 SYDVKM come from the germline V gene. J gave up 5 bases and V 6 bases, and 14 bases lay outside the gene matches. The chain's CDR3 is CASRPKPGQGPYQPQHF. In nucleotides, the CDR3 is TGTGCCAGCAGGCCTAAACCGGGACAGGGACCTTATCAGCCCCAGCATTTT.

The genes are TRBV28 and TRBJ2-4, with D possibly TRBD2 on 5 matching bases. Germline values: CDR1 MDHEN, CDR2 SYDVKM. Trimming took 2 bases from V and 0 from J, leaving 8 bases between them. This CDR3 has 15 residues. The CDR3 spells CASSLTGKAKNIQYF. CDR3 in DNA: TGTGCCAGCAGTTTAACGGGGAAAGCCAAAAACATTCAGTACTTC.

This chain links TRBV10-3 with TRBJ2-7; possibly TRBD1 for D (5 bases). Per germline, CDR1 ENHRY and CDR2 SYGVKD. CDR3 length: 15 residues. V dropped 6 bases and J dropped 3 bases, with 18 bases sitting between them. The CDR3 sequence: CAIRPGQAQDYEQYF. CDR3 coding DNA: TGTGCCATCAGACCCGGACAAGCTCAGGACTACGAGCAGTACTTC.